Shown below are 10 T cell receptor beta chains from a single sample sequenced in a study of T cells after yellow fever vaccination. TCRdb independently ran MiXCR on the 5' RACE reads; one entry per CDR3 protein. The sample lists some 290,000 distinct CDR3 sequences, about 10% seen once, with approximately 3.3% in the top ten. Specimen: CD4+ T cells sorted from PBMCs, collected 45 days after the yellow fever booster vaccination. Receptor source: a man between 18 and 35 years old who received the YFV17D yellow fever vaccine.

This clonotype was observed a handful of times. V gene TRBV12-3 or TRBV12-4 combines with J gene TRBJ2-2; D perhaps matches TRBD1 (6 bases). CDR3 length: 14 amino acids. V was cut by 5 bases and J by 8 bases, with 15 bases left in between. The CDR3 nucleotides are TGTGCCAGCAGTCCCCGGACAGCCGAGGGGGAGCTGTTTTTT. It encodes CASSPRTAEGELFF.

This chain links TRBV5-1 with TRBJ1-4, with TRBD1 identical over 7 bases. After removal of 4 bases from V and 7 bases from J, the junction contained 10 bases not matched to a gene. The CDR3 is made up of 15 amino acids. Germline V gene lookup returns CDR1 SGHRS and CDR2 YFSETQ. CDR3 nucleotide sequence: TGCGCCAGCAGCGCATCTACAGGGGTTGGTGAAAAACTGTTTTTT. This translates into CASSASTGVGEKLFF.

The chain joins TRBV6-1 to TRBJ2-3, with 10 positions matching TRBD2. The J segment lost 6 bases and the V segment lost 8 bases, leaving 17 bases of the junction unmatched. The length of the CDR3 is 17 residues. CDR1 and CDR2 from the germline V gene are MNHNS and SASEGT. The DNA for the CDR3 is TGTGCCAGCGCTAAGGGAGCTAGCGGGGGTGGTATTGATACGCAGTATTTT. Protein sequence: CASAKGASGGGIDTQYF.

This chain links TRBV7-2 with TRBJ1-5; D gene ambiguous. Germline CDR1 SGHTA, CDR2 FQGNSA. V gave up 4 bases and J gave up 0 bases, with 7 bases separating them. The CDR3 length is 14 residues. CDR3 amino acids: CASSSQFSNQPQHF. The CDR3 bases are TGTGCCAGCAGCTCCCAGTTTAGCAATCAGCCCCAGCATTTT.

The sample holds many counts of this clonotype. J is TRBJ1-5 and V is TRBV4-1; TRBD1 might be the D (5 bases). The V and J ends lost 2 bases and 7 bases respectively, with 18 bases between them. Germline V gives CDR1 MGHRA, CDR2 YSYEKL. This CDR3 comprises 16 residues. CDR3 bases: TGCGCCAGCAGCCAAAAAACGGGGGGGGTAGAGCAGCCCCAGCATTTT. It translates to CASSQKTGGVEQPQHF.

The chain employs TRBV10-3 and TRBJ2-3; the D is unclear. CDR1 ENHRY and CDR2 SYGVKD come from the germline V gene. The CDR3 spans 12 residues. V lost 4 bases and J lost 5, with 7 bases in between. This CDR3 is CAISGEKDTQYF. CDR3 in DNA: TGTGCCATCAGTGGGGAAAAAGATACGCAGTATTTT.

V is TRBV10-2 and J is TRBJ2-1; D is possibly TRBD1 (5 bases). V was trimmed by 1 base and J by 4 bases, leaving 23 bases between them. Germline CDR1 and CDR2: WSHSY and SAAADI. This CDR3 spans 19 amino acids. The CDR3 DNA sequence: TGCGCCAGCAGTGAGTTACCGCCGACAGCCCGAACACAATACAATGAGCAGTTCTTC. Its protein product is CASSELPPTARTQYNEQFF.

V is TRBV5-1 and J is TRBJ2-1; D not resolved. Germline lookup yields CDR1 SGHRS and CDR2 YFSETQ. This CDR3 is 13 amino acids long. The V and J ends lost 0 bases and 8 bases respectively, with 9 bases between them. This chain's CDR3 is CASSLVGIYEQFF. Written as DNA, the CDR3 is TGCGCCAGCAGCTTGGTAGGGATTTATGAGCAGTTCTTC.

The genes are TRBV7-6 and TRBJ2-7; 9 bases match TRBD1. Looked up from germline, CDR1 is SGHVS and CDR2 is FNYEAQ. This CDR3 is built from 17 residues. With V trimmed by 2 bases and J by 4 bases, 12 bases remained unmatched. CDR3 bases: TGTGCCAGCAGCTTACACCTCCGGACAGGGGCGATTTACGAGCAGTACTTC. It yields the protein CASSLHLRTGAIYEQYF. Using reference TRBV7-6 and TRBJ2-7 for the parts outside the CDR3, the full variable domain is GAGVSQSPRYKVTKRGQDVALRCDPISGHVSLYWYRQALGQGPEFLTYFNYEAQQDKSGLPNDRFSAERPEGSISTLTIQRTEQRDSAMYRCASSLHLRTGAIYEQYFGPGTRLTVT.

This chain links TRBV6-1 with TRBJ1-1; no reliable D call. Trimming took off 5 bases at V and 6 bases at J, with 13 bases between the two ends. Germline V gene lookup returns CDR1 MNHNS and CDR2 SASEGT. The CDR3 has 13 residues. The CDR3 loop reads CASSLGGFAEAFF. The CDR3 nucleotides are TGTGCCAGCAGTCTTGGTGGTTTCGCTGAAGCTTTCTTT.